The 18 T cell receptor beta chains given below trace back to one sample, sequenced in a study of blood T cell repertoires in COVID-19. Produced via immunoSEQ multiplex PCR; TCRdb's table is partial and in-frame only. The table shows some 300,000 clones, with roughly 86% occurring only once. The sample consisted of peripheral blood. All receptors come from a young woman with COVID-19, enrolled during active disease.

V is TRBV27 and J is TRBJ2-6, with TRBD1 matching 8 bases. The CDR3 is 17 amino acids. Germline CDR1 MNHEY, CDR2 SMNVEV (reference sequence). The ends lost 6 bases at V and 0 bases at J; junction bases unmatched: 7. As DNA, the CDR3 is TGTGCCAGCAGCCCCGGGACAGGTTACTCTGGGGCCAACGTCCTGACTTTC. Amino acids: CASSPGTGYSGANVLTF.

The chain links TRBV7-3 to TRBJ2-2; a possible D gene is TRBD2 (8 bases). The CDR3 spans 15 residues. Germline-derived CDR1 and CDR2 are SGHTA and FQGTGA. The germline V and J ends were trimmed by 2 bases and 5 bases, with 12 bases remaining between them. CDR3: CASSLAGGQTGELFF. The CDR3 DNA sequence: TGTGCCAGCAGCTTAGCGGGGGGACAGACCGGGGAGCTGTTTTTT. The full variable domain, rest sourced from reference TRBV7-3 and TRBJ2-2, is GAGVSQTPSNKVTEKGKYVELRCDPISGHTALYWYRQSLGQGPEFLIYFQGTGAADDSGLPNDRFFAVRPEGSVSTLKIQRTERGDSAVYLCASSLAGGQTGELFFGEGSRLTVL.

The CDR3 region is CASSDFIRGTTEAFF. The CDR3 DNA reads as TGTGCCAGCAGTGATTTTATCAGGGGGACCACTGAAGCTTTCTTT. The genes are TRBV2 and TRBJ1-1; 7 bases agree with TRBD1. Per germline, CDR1 SNHLY and CDR2 FYNNEI. J was trimmed by 4 bases and V by 3 bases; bases with no gene match: 8. The CDR3 length is 15 residues.

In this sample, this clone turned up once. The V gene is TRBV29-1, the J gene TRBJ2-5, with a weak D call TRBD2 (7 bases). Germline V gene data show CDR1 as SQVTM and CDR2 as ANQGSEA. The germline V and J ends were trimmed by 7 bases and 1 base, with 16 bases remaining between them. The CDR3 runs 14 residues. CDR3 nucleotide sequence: TGCAGCGCCGGCAGGGGACTACGCCAAGAGACCCAGTACTTC. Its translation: CSAGRGLRQETQYF.

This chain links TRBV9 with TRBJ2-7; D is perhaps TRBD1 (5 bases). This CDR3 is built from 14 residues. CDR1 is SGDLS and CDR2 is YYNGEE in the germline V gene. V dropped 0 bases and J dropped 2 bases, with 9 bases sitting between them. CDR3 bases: TGTGCCAGCAGCGTAGGGGTAGGGGCCTACGAGCAGTACTTC. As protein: CASSVGVGAYEQYF. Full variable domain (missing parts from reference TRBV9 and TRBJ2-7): DSGVTQTPKHLITATGQRVTLRCSPRSGDLSVYWYQQSLDQGLQFLIQYYNGEERAKGNILERFSAQQFPDLHSELNLSSLELGDSALYFCASSVGVGAYEQYFGPGTRLTVT.

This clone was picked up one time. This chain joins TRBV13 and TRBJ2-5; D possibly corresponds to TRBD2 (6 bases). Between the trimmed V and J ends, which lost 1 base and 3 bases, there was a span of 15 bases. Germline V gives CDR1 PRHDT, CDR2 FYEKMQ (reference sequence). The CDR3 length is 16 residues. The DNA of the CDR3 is TGTGCCAGCAGCTTAGAACGCCTTGGGGGGAAAGAGACCCAGTACTTC. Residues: CASSLERLGGKETQYF.

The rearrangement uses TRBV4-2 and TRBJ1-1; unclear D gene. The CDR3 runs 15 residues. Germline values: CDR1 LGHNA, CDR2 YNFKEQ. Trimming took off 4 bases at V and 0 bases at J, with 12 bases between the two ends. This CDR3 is CASSPLVSMNTEAFF. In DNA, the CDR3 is TGTGCCAGCAGCCCACTGGTCTCGATGAACACTGAAGCTTTCTTT.

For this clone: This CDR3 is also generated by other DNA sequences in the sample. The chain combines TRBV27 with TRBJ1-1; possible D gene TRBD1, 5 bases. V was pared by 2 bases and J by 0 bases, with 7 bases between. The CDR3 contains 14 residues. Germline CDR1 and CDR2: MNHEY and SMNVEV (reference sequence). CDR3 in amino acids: CASSLTGLNTEAFF. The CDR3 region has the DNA TGTGCCAGCAGTTTAACAGGCCTGAACACTGAAGCTTTCTTT.

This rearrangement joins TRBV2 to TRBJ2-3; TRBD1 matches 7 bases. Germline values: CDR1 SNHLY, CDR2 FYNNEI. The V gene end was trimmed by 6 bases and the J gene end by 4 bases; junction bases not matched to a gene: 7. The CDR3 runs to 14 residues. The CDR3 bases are TGTGCCAGCAGACAGGGGTTAAGGTCAGATACGCAGTATTTT. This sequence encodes CASRQGLRSDTQYF.

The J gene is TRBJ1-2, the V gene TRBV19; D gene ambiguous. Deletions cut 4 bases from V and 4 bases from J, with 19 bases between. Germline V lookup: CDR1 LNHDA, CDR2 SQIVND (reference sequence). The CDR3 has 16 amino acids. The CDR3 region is CASSTPLGGTFYGYTF. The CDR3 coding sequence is TGTGCCAGTAGTACCCCTCTCGGCGGAACATTCTATGGCTACACCTTC.

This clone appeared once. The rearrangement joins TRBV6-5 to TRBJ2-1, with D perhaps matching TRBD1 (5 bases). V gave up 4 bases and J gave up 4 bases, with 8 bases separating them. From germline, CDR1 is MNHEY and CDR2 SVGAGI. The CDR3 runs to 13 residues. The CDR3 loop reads CASSLTDYNEQFF. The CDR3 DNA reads TGTGCCAGCAGTTTGACAGATTACAATGAGCAGTTCTTC.

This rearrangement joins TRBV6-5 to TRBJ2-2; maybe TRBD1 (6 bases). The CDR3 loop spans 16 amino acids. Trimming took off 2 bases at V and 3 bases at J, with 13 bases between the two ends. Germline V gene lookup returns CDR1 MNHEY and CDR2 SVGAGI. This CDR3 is CASSYSWGRDTGELFF. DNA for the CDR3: TGTGCCAGCAGTTACAGTTGGGGGCGGGACACCGGGGAGCTGTTTTTT.

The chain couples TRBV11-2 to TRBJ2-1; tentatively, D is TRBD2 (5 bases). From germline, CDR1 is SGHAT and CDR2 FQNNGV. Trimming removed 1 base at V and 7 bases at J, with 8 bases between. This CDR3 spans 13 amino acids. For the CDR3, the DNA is TGTGCCAGCAGCTTAGGGACTTGGAATGAGCAGTTCTTC. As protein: CASSLGTWNEQFF.

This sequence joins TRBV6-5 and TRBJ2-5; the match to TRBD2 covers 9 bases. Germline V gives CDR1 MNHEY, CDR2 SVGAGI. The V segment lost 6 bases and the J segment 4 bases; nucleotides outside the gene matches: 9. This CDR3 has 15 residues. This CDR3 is CASSRTGLAGETQYF. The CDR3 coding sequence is TGTGCCAGCAGCCGCACGGGACTAGCAGGAGAGACCCAGTACTTC.

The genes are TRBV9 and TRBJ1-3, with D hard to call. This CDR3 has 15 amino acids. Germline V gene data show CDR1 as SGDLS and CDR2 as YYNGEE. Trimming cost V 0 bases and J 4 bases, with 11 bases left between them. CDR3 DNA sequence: TGTGCCAGCAGCGTAGGCCCGGGAGCAGGAAACACCATATATTTT. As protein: CASSVGPGAGNTIYF.

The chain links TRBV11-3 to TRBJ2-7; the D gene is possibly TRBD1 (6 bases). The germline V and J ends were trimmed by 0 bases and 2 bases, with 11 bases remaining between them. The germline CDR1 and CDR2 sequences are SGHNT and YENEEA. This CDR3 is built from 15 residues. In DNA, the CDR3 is TGTGCCAGCAGCTTAGAACAGGGTCCTGCCTACGAGCAGTACTTC. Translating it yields CASSLEQGPAYEQYF.

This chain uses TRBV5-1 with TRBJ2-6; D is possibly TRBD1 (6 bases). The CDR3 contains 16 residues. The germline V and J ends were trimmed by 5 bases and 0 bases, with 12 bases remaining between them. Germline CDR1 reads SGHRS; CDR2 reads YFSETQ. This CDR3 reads CASRDRLNSGANVLTF. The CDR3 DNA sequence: TGCGCCAGCAGGGACAGATTAAACTCTGGGGCCAACGTCCTGACTTTC.

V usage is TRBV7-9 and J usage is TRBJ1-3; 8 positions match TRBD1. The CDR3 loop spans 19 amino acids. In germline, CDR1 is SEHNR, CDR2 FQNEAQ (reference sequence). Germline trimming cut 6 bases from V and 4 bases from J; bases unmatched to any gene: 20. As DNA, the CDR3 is TGTGCCAGCAGTTCGACGCGGACAGGGCTTGGGGGGTCGGGAAACACCATATATTTT. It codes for CASSSTRTGLGGSGNTIYF.